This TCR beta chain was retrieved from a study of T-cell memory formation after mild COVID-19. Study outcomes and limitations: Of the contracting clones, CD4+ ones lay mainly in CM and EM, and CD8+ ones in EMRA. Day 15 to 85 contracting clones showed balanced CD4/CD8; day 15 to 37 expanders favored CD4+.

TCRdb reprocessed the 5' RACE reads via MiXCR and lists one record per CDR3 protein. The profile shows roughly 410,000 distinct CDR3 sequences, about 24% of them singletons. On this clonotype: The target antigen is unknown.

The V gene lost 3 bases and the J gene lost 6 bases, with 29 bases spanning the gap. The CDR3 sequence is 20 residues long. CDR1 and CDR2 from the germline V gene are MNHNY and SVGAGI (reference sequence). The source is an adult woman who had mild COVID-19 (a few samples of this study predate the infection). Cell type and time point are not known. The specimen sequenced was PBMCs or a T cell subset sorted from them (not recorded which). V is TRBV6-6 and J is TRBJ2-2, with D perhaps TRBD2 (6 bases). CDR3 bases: TGTGCCAGCAGTTATCGGGCCCTAGGCGGGGCAGGGAAGTATTCCGGGGAGCTGTTTTTT. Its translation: CASSYRALGGAGKYSGELFF.